This T cell receptor (beta chain) was captured by sequencing in a study of blood T cell repertoires in COVID-19. The wider study: COVID-19 samples collected from the United States, Italy and Spain covered acute and convalescent phases. Sample material is recorded as cDNA or gDNA derived from T cells, B-cell-depleted T cells, or PBMCs.

Per the original methods: Scientists estimated how many nucleated cells there were by amplifying reference gene primers. Sequencing was performed with immunoSEQ multiplex PCR; in TCRdb, only in-frame clones are kept and a portion is missing. The V and J calls and the clone size are those of that table, but D and trimming were determined from the DNA. The sample contains 350,000 to 550,000 clones, roughly 90% of which appear only once. Germline-derived CDR1 and CDR2 are SGHTA and FQGNSA. Trimming removed 7 bases at V and 4 bases at J, with 13 bases between. The CDR3 has 13 residues. The origin of this receptor is a woman in her thirties with acute or convalescent COVID-19. The sequencing input was peripheral blood. The V and J genes are TRBV7-2 and TRBJ2-5; no clear D gene. As DNA, the CDR3 is TGTGCCAGCACTAAAACCCGCGGAGAGACCCAGTACTTC. It specifies CASTKTRGETQYF.